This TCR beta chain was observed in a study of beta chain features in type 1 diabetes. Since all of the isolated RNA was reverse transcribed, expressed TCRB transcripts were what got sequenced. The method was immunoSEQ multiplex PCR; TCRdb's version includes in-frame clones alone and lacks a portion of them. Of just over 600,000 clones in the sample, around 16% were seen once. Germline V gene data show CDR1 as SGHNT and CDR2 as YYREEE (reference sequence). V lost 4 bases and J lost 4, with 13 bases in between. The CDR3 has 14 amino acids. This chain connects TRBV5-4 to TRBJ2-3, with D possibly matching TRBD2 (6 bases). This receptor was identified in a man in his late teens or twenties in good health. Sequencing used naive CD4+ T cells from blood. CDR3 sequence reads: CASSAGLLPDTQYF. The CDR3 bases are TGTGCCAGCAGCGCGGGACTCTTGCCAGATACGCAGTATTTT.